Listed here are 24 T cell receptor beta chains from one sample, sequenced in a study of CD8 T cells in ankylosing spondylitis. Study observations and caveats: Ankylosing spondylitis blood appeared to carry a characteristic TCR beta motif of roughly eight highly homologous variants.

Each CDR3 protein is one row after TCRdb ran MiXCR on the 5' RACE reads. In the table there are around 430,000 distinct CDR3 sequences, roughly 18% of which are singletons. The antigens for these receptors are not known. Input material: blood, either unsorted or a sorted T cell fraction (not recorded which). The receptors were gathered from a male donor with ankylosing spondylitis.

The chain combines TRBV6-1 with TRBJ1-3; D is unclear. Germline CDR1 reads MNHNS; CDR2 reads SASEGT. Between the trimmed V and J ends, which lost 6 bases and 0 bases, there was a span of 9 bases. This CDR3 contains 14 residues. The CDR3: CASREQYSGNTIYF. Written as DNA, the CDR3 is TGTGCCAGCAGGGAGCAGTACTCTGGAAACACCATATATTTT.

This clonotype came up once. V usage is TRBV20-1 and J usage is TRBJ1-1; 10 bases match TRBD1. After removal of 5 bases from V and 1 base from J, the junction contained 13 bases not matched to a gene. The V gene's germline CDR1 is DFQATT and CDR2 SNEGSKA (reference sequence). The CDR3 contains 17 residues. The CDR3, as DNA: TGCAGTGCTCCCTTTCCTGGACAGGGGGGGACGAACACTGAAGCTTTCTTT. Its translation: CSAPFPGQGGTNTEAFF.

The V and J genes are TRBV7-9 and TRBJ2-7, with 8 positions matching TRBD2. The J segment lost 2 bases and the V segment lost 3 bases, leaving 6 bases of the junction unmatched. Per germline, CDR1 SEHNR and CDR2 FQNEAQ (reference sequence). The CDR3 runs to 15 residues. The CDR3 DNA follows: TGTGCCAGCAGCTTTTTCCGGGAGGGCCCCTACGAGCAGTACTTC. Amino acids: CASSFFREGPYEQYF.

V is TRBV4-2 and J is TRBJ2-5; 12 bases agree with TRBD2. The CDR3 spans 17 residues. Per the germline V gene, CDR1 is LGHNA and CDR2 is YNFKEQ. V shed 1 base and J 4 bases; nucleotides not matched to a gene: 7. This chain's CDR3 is CASSQGTSGKFGETQYF. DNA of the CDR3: TGTGCCAGCAGCCAAGGGACTAGCGGGAAATTTGGAGAGACCCAGTACTTC.

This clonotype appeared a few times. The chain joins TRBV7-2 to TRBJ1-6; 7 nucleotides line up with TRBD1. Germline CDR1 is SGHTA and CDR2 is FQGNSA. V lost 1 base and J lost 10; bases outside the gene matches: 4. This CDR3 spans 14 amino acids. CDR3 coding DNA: TGTGCCAGCAGCTTAGGACAGGGCGAGTCACCCCTCCACTTT. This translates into CASSLGQGESPLHF.

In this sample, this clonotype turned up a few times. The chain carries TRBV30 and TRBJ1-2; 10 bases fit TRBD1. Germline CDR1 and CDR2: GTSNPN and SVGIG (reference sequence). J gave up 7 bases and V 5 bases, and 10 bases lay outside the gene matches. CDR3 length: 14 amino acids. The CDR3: CAWLDRGREGGYTF. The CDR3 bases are TGTGCCTGGCTTGACAGGGGGCGAGAGGGTGGCTACACCTTC.

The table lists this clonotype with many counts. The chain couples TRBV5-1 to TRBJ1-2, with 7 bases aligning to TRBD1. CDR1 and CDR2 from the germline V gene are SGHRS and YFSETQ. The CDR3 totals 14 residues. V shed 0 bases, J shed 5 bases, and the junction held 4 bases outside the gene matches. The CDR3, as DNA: TGCGCCAGCAGCTTGGGTGACAGGGCTTATGGCTACACCTTC. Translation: CASSLGDRAYGYTF.

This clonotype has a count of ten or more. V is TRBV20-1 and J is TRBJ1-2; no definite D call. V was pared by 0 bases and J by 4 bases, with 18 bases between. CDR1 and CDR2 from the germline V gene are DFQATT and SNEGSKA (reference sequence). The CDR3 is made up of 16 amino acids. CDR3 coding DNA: TGCAGTGCTAGAGATCGGGGTGGAAGTAGTTTCTATGGCTACACCTTC. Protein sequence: CSARDRGGSSFYGYTF.

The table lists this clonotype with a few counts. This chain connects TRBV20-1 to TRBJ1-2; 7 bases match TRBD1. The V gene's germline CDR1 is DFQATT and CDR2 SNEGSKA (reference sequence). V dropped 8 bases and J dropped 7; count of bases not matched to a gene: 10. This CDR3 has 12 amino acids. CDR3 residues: CSSTDRVSGYTF. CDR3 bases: TGCAGTTCGACCGACAGGGTCTCTGGCTACACCTTC.

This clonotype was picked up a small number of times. The CDR3 sequence: CASSEYRGSTEAFF. In DNA, the CDR3 is TGTGCCAGCAGTGAATATAGGGGCAGCACTGAAGCTTTCTTT. This chain connects TRBV25-1 to TRBJ1-1; maybe TRBD1 (5 bases). V lost 0 bases and J 4 bases, leaving 9 bases between the germline ends. This CDR3 has 14 amino acids. In germline, CDR1 is MGHDK, CDR2 SYGVNS.

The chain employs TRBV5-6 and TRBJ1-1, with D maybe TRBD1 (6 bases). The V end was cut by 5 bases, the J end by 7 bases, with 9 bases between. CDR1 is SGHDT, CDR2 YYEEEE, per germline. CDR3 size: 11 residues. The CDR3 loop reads CASSRDNEAFF. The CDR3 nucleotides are TGTGCCAGCAGTCGGGACAATGAAGCTTTCTTT.

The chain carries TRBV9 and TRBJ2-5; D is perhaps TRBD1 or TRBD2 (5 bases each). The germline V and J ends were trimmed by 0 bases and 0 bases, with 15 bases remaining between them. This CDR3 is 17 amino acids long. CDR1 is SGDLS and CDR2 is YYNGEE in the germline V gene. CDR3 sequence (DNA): TGTGCCAGCAGCGTAGGTGGAGCAGGGAGCAACCAAGAGACCCAGTACTTC. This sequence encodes CASSVGGAGSNQETQYF.

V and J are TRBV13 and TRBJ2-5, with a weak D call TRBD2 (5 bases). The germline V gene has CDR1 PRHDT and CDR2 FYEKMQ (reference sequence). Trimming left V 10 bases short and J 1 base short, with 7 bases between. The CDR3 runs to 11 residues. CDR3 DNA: TGTGCCAACGGGGTCCAAGAGACCCAGTACTTC. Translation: CANGVQETQYF.

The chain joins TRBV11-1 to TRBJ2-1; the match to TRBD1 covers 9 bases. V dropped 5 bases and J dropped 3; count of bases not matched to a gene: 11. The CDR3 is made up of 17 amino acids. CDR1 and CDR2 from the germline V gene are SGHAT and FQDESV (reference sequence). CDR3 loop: CASSPPQGGQGYNEQFF. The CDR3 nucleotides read TGTGCCAGCAGCCCCCCCCAGGGGGGACAGGGCTACAATGAGCAGTTCTTC.

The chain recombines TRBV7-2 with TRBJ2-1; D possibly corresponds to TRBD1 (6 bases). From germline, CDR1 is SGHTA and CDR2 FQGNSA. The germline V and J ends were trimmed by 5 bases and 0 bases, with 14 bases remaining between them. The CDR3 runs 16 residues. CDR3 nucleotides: TGTGCCAGCAGCCCAGGACAGTTGAGCTCCTACAATGAGCAGTTCTTC. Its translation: CASSPGQLSSYNEQFF.

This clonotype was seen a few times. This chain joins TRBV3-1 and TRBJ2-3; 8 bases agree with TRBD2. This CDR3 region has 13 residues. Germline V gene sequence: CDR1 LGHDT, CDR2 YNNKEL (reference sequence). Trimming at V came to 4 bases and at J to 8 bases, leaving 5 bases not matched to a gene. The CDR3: CASSPREEGTQYF. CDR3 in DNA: TGTGCCAGCAGCCCGCGGGAGGAGGGTACGCAGTATTTT.

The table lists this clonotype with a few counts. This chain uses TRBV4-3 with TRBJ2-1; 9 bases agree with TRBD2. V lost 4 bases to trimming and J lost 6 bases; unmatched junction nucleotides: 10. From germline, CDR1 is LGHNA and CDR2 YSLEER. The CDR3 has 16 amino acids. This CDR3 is CASSLVGGRVSNEQFF. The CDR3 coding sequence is TGCGCCAGCAGCCTCGTAGGCGGGAGGGTGAGCAATGAGCAGTTCTTC.

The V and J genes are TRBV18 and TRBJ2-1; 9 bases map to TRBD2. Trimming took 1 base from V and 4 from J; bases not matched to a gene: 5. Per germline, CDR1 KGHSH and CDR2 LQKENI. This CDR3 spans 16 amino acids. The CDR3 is CASSPRLAGKYNEQFF. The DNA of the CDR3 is TGTGCCAGCTCACCACGTCTAGCGGGGAAGTACAATGAGCAGTTCTTC.

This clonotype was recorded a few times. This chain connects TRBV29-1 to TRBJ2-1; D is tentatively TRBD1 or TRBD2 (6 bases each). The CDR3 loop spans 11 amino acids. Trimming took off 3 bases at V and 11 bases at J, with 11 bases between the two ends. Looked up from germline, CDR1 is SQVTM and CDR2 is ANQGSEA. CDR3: CSVDGGLKQFF. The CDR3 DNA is TGCAGCGTTGATGGGGGGCTAAAGCAGTTCTTC.

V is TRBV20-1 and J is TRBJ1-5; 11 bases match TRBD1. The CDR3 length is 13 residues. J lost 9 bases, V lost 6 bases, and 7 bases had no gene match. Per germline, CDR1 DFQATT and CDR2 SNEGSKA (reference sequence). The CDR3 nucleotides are TGCAGTGCAGGGACAGGGGGAATGGGGCCCCAGCATTTT. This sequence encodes CSAGTGGMGPQHF.

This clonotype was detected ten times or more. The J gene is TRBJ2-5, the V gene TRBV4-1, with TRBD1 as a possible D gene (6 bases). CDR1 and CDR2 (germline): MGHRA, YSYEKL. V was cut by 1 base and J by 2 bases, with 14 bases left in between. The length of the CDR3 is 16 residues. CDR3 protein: CASSQVGHARQETQYF. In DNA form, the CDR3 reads TGCGCCAGCAGCCAAGTGGGACACGCAAGACAAGAGACCCAGTACTTC.

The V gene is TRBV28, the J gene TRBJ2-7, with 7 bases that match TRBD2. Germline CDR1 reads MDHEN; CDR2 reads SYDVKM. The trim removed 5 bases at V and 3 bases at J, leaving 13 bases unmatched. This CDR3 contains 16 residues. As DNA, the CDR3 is TGTGCCAGCAGTGTGGGGGGAGGGACGGCAAGCTACGAGCAGTACTTC. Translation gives CASSVGGGTASYEQYF.

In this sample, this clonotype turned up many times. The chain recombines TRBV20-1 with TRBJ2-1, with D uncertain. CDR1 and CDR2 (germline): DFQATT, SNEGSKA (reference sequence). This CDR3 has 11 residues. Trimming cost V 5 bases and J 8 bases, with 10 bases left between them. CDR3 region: CSASVLDEQFF. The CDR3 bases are TGCAGTGCTTCCGTCTTGGATGAGCAGTTCTTC.

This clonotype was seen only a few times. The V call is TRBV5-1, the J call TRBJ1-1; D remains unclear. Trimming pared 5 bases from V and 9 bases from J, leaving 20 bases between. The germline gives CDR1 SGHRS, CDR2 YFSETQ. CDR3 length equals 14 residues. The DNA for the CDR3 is TGCGCCAGCAGTGGCGACAAGACGACGGGGAAAGCTTTCTTT. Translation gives CASSGDKTTGKAFF.